These 21 T cell receptor beta chains came from one sample sequenced in a study of cytomegalovirus exposure and HLA in healthy donors. In the PCR, 60 Vbeta and 13 Jbeta primers were used. The data were produced by immunoSEQ multiplex PCR, yet TCRdb's version contains in-frame clones alone and is incomplete. The data contain 150,000 to 200,000 clones, around 78% of them singletons. Source material: PBMCs. All receptors derive from a man between 25 and 39 years old in good health and CMV-seronegative.

The gene calls are TRBV28 and TRBJ2-7, with 11 bases fitting TRBD2. J was trimmed by 3 bases and V by 5 bases; bases with no gene match: 6. Germline CDR1 and CDR2: MDHEN and SYDVKM. This CDR3 region has 15 residues. The DNA for the CDR3 is TGTGCCAGCAGTCCTAGCGGGAGGTTGAGCTACGAGCAGTACTTC. It encodes CASSPSGRLSYEQYF.

The sample holds one count of this clone. The chain is built from TRBV29-1 and TRBJ2-7; TRBD1 aligns across 8 bases. The CDR3 consists of 15 residues. Trimming at V came to 1 base and at J to 4 bases, leaving 9 bases not matched to a gene. CDR1 is SQVTM and CDR2 is ANQGSEA in the germline V gene. CDR3 sequence: CSVEGRTGSFYEQYF. In nucleotides, the CDR3 is TGCAGCGTTGAAGGCCGGACAGGGAGTTTTTACGAGCAGTACTTC.

CDR3 DNA sequence: TGTGCCAGCAGTTTATCTAGGACAGGGAGGTTAGGCACAGATACGCAGTATTTT. Translation gives CASSLSRTGRLGTDTQYF. J is TRBJ2-3 and V is TRBV27; 8 bases are a match to TRBD1. CDR1 and CDR2 (germline): MNHEY, SMNVEV (reference sequence). The V and J ends lost 0 bases and 1 base, in that order; junction bases with no gene match: 9. This CDR3 comprises 18 residues.

The chain combines TRBV27 with TRBJ2-5; TRBD1 matches 9 bases. CDR3 length equals 15 residues. From germline, CDR1 is MNHEY and CDR2 SMNVEV (reference sequence). Trimming took 6 bases from V and 5 from J; bases not matched to a gene: 10. The CDR3 bases are TGTGCCAGCAGACGTAACGTAGGGACAGGGGAGACCCAGTACTTC. This translates into CASRRNVGTGETQYF.

The chain combines TRBV11-2 with TRBJ1-1; no clear D. The CDR3 spans 15 residues. Germline-derived CDR1 and CDR2 are SGHAT and FQNNGV. The germline V and J ends were trimmed by 5 bases and 0 bases, with 13 bases remaining between them. This CDR3 reads CASSRTAVLNTEAFF. The CDR3 coding sequence is TGTGCCAGCAGCCGTACAGCGGTCTTGAACACTGAAGCTTTCTTT.

The DNA of the CDR3 is TGTGCCAGCAGTCAGGCAGGGTTAGGCGAACAGCCCCAGCATTTT. This codes for CASSQAGLGEQPQHF. The genes are TRBV28 and TRBJ1-5, with a tentative D call TRBD1 (5 bases). Germline loops: CDR1 MDHEN, CDR2 SYDVKM. This CDR3 is 15 amino acids long. V was clipped by 5 bases and J by 7 bases, with 18 bases between them.

This clone has only a few counts. The chain has TRBV10-1 and TRBJ1-1; 7 nucleotides line up with TRBD1. The CDR3 totals 15 residues. Germline V gene data show CDR1 as WNHNN and CDR2 as SYGVQD (reference sequence). Unmatched junction bases numbered 8, after V lost 0 bases and J lost 7 bases. The DNA for the CDR3 is TGCGCCAGCAGTGAGTCGGACCAGGGGGTGAATGAAGCTTTCTTT. Translating gives CASSESDQGVNEAFF.

This clone was observed a few times. The V gene is TRBV9, the J gene TRBJ2-5; TRBD2 matches 8 bases. This CDR3 is built from 16 residues. With 0 bases clipped from V and 1 base from J, the junction kept 5 bases outside the gene matches. Germline CDR1 and CDR2: SGDLS and YYNGEE. CDR3 bases: TGTGCCAGCAGCGTAGGAGGGCGGGAGGTCCAAGAGACCCAGTACTTC. It translates to CASSVGGREVQETQYF.

The chain joins TRBV6-5 to TRBJ2-5; 12 bases agree with TRBD2. The ends lost 4 bases at V and 5 bases at J; junction bases unmatched: 5. The CDR3 is 15 residues long. Germline V gives CDR1 MNHEY, CDR2 SVGAGI. CDR3 region: CASSSRLAGVETQYF. In DNA, the CDR3 is TGTGCCAGCAGTTCCCGACTAGCGGGAGTGGAGACCCAGTACTTC.

The rearrangement joins TRBV19 to TRBJ1-2; D unresolved. The CDR3 extends over 13 amino acids. The ends were cut back, 3 bases at V and 6 bases at J, with 11 bases in the middle. Germline CDR1 reads LNHDA; CDR2 reads SQIVND (reference sequence). CDR3 region: CASSISPNHGYTF. The CDR3 DNA follows: TGTGCCAGTAGTATCAGTCCGAATCATGGCTACACCTTC.

This clone was detected once. V gene TRBV13 combines with J gene TRBJ2-7; tentative D call: TRBD1 (5 bases). The CDR3 sequence is 16 residues long. V dropped 2 bases and J dropped 4 bases, with 18 bases sitting between them. The germline gives CDR1 PRHDT, CDR2 FYEKMQ (reference sequence). The CDR3 DNA is TGTGCCAGCAGCTTACAGGGAATATCACCTAAATACGAGCAGTACTTC. Its translation is CASSLQGISPKYEQYF.

This rearrangement joins TRBV30 to TRBJ1-3, with TRBD1 matching over 7 bases. Germline CDR1 and CDR2: GTSNPN and SVGIG (reference sequence). V was clipped by 0 bases and J by 2 bases; unmatched bases: 10. The CDR3 is 17 residues long. CDR3 protein: CAWSVPRFDRAGNTIYF. CDR3 nucleotide sequence: TGTGCCTGGAGTGTACCCCGGTTCGACAGGGCTGGAAACACCATATATTTT.

The genes are TRBV7-2 and TRBJ2-6; the D gene is possibly TRBD1 (6 bases). Germline CDR1 SGHTA, CDR2 FQGNSA. Between the trimmed V and J ends, which lost 10 bases and 0 bases, there was a span of 22 bases. This CDR3 comprises 18 residues. As DNA, the CDR3 is TGTGCCATCCCCCCCCTCGGGCAGGGGCTCTCTGGGGCCAACGTCCTGACTTTC. This encodes CAIPPLGQGLSGANVLTF.

This clone was seen more than once but under ten times. The chain has TRBV5-6 and TRBJ2-7; perhaps TRBD1 as D (6 bases). With 4 bases removed from V and 2 bases from J, the gap between germline ends came to 16 bases. Per the germline V gene, CDR1 is SGHDT and CDR2 is YYEEEE. The CDR3 length is 15 residues. The CDR3 coding sequence is TGTGCCAGCAGCCCCCCCGCCGGACAGACCTACGAGCAGTACTTC. Translating it yields CASSPPAGQTYEQYF.

The chain is built from TRBV19 and TRBJ1-3; TRBD1 aligns across 7 bases. Germline lookup yields CDR1 LNHDA and CDR2 SQIVND (reference sequence). Losses at the gene ends were 2 bases for V and 0 bases for J; bases not matched to a gene: 7. This CDR3 has 17 amino acids. The CDR3 here is CASSINLDRSSGNTIYF. The DNA for the CDR3 is TGTGCCAGTAGTATAAATTTGGACAGGAGCTCTGGAAACACCATATATTTT.

The rearrangement links TRBV4-1 to TRBJ2-5, with a weak D call TRBD2 (5 bases). Germline lookup yields CDR1 MGHRA and CDR2 YSYEKL. V lost 4 bases and J 2 bases, leaving 11 bases between the germline ends. The length of the CDR3 is 14 residues. CDR3 amino acids: CASSPRAGQETQYF. CDR3 bases: TGCGCCAGCAGCCCGCGGGCCGGACAAGAGACCCAGTACTTC.

V and J are TRBV5-1 and TRBJ2-3; 13 bases agree with TRBD2. The V gene's germline CDR1 is SGHRS and CDR2 YFSETQ. The ends lost 4 bases at V and 5 bases at J; junction bases unmatched: 7. CDR3 size: 16 residues. CDR3 in amino acids: CASSPGLAGSRDTQYF. In nucleotides, the CDR3 is TGCGCCAGCAGCCCGGGACTAGCGGGATCACGAGATACGCAGTATTTT.

This chain connects TRBV27 to TRBJ2-7, with TRBD2 matching 12 bases. The CDR3 contains 17 residues. The V gene end was trimmed by 2 bases and the J gene end by 4 bases; junction bases not matched to a gene: 9. Germline values: CDR1 MNHEY, CDR2 SMNVEV (reference sequence). In DNA form, the CDR3 reads TGTGCCAGCAGTTTAGGTCAGGCTAGCGGGAGGGTTTACGAGCAGTACTTC. This encodes CASSLGQASGRVYEQYF.

The chain couples TRBV11-3 to TRBJ1-1, with no clear D. Germline CDR1 and CDR2: SGHNT and YENEEA. V lost 8 bases and J 6 bases, leaving 13 bases between the germline ends. CDR3 size: 12 residues. The CDR3 protein is CASDAEGSEAFF. The CDR3 nucleotides read TGTGCCAGCGACGCAGAGGGCTCTGAAGCTTTCTTT.

This rearrangement joins TRBV9 to TRBJ2-7, with D unclear. The CDR3 has 14 residues. Trimming stripped 0 bases from V and 2 bases from J, with 9 bases between. Germline loops: CDR1 SGDLS, CDR2 YYNGEE. The CDR3 sequence: CASSVDELPYEQYF. CDR3 DNA sequence: TGTGCCAGCAGCGTAGATGAGTTACCCTACGAGCAGTACTTC. Combining the CDR3 with reference TRBV9 and TRBJ2-7 gives the whole variable domain DSGVTQTPKHLITATGQRVTLRCSPRSGDLSVYWYQQSLDQGLQFLIQYYNGEERAKGNILERFSAQQFPDLHSELNLSSLELGDSALYFCASSVDELPYEQYFGPGTRLTVT.

The V call is TRBV28, the J call TRBJ2-7; 12 nucleotides align to TRBD2. After removal of 8 bases from V and 4 bases from J, the junction contained 6 bases not matched to a gene. The CDR3 is 14 residues long. Germline V gives CDR1 MDHEN, CDR2 SYDVKM. The CDR3 loop is CASGPGLAGYEQYF. As DNA, the CDR3 is TGTGCCAGCGGGCCGGGACTAGCGGGTTACGAGCAGTACTTC. The full variable domain, in which reference TRBV28 and TRBJ2-7 provide the parts outside the CDR3, is DVKVTQSSRYLVKRTGEKVFLECVQDMDHENMFWYRQDPGLGLRLIYFSYDVKMKEKGDIPEGYSVSREKKERFSLILESASTNQTSMYLCASGPGLAGYEQYFGPGTRLTVT.